One and the same sample provided the 13 T cell receptor beta chains below, sequenced in a study of T cells in Graves' hyperthyroidism and ophthalmopathy. The investigators amplified TCR beta CDR3 regions from RNA transcripts. Using the HTBI primer set, a first-round RT-PCR was run on the TCR CDR3. From the multiplex PCR reads, TCRdb called clonotypes with MiXCR, one entry per CDR3 protein. The sample lists a few hundred thousand distinct CDR3 sequences; 13% were seen once. Sequenced: blood. The receptor set was obtained from a woman between 18 and 29 years old with Graves' hyperthyroidism.

This clonotype was detected ten times or more. The rearrangement uses TRBV27 and TRBJ2-1; 10 bases fit TRBD1. The CDR3 has 14 amino acids. Germline V gene data show CDR1 as MNHEY and CDR2 as SMNVEV (reference sequence). Trimming cost V 3 bases and J 7 bases; bases outside gene matches: 3. The CDR3 region is CASSFWTGGNEQFF. In DNA form, the CDR3 reads TGTGCCAGCAGTTTTTGGACAGGGGGAAATGAGCAGTTCTTC.

As for this clonotype: A much larger clone differs from this one at a single base, so this may be a read error. The chain joins TRBV30 to TRBJ2-1, with a weak D call TRBD2 (5 bases). This CDR3 has 16 amino acids. Germline V gives CDR1 GTSNPN, CDR2 SVGIG (reference sequence). V was cut by 5 bases and J by 0 bases, with 17 bases left in between. The CDR3 DNA sequence: TGTGCCTGGGGTTTGGTGGTCGGGGTCTCCTACAATGAGCAGTTCTTC. It translates to CAWGLVVGVSYNEQFF.

Many counts were recorded for this clonotype. The V gene is TRBV20-1, the J gene TRBJ2-1; TRBD2 agrees at 12 bases. Germline V gene lookup returns CDR1 DFQATT and CDR2 SNEGSKA (reference sequence). V lost 1 base and J lost 7; bases outside the gene matches: 5. The CDR3 is 15 amino acids. The CDR3 reads CSARGLAGGTNEQFF. In DNA, the CDR3 is TGCAGTGCTAGAGGCCTAGCGGGAGGGACGAATGAGCAGTTCTTC.

A note on this clonotype: This could be a read error, since a much larger clone is one nucleotide away. The chain recombines TRBV2 with TRBJ1-1; D might be TRBD1 (6 bases). The CDR3 covers 13 residues. Germline lookup yields CDR1 SNHLY and CDR2 FYNNEI. The V end lost 4 bases, the J end lost 4 bases, and 10 bases lay between the germline ends. The CDR3: CASSAAGATEAFF. CDR3 nucleotide sequence: TGTGCCAGCAGTGCGGCAGGGGCCACTGAAGCTTTCTTT.

This clonotype was seen at least ten times. This chain links TRBV18 with TRBJ2-6, with no clear D. CDR1 is KGHSH and CDR2 is LQKENI in the germline V gene. V gave up 3 bases and J gave up 0 bases, with 9 bases separating them. The length of the CDR3 is 16 residues. CDR3 residues: CASSPTVSSGANVLTF. The CDR3 DNA follows: TGTGCCAGCTCACCTACAGTCAGCTCTGGGGCCAACGTCCTGACTTTC. The whole variable domain, remainder taken from reference TRBV18 and TRBJ2-6, is NAGVMQNPRHLVRRRGQEARLRCSPMKGHSHVYWYRQLPEEGLKFMVYLQKENIIDESGMPKERFSAEFPKEGPSILRIQQVVRGDSAAYFCASSPTVSSGANVLTFGAGSRLTVL.

This clonotype was counted at least ten times. The chain employs TRBV2 and TRBJ1-2; D is perhaps TRBD1 (6 bases). The V gene lost 5 bases and the J gene lost 7 bases, with 14 bases spanning the gap. The germline V gene has CDR1 SNHLY and CDR2 FYNNEI. This CDR3 region has 13 residues. DNA of the CDR3: TGTGCCAGCAGTAGCGGACAGACGGCTGGCTACACCTTC. Translated: CASSSGQTAGYTF.

In this sample, this clonotype turned up many times. The V and J genes are TRBV3-1 and TRBJ1-1, with D perhaps TRBD1 (5 bases). Trimming pared 4 bases from V and 3 bases from J, leaving 15 bases between. CDR1 LGHDT and CDR2 YNNKEL come from the germline V gene (reference sequence). There are 15 residues in the CDR3. In DNA, the CDR3 is TGTGCCAGCAGCCCCGACAAGGGGCTGGACACTGAAGCTTTCTTT. Translation gives CASSPDKGLDTEAFF.

This clonotype came up many times. J is TRBJ1-5 and V is TRBV6-1, with TRBD1 as a possible D gene (6 bases). In germline, CDR1 is MNHNS, CDR2 SASEGT. This CDR3 comprises 15 residues. Trimming took off 6 bases at V and 2 bases at J, with 14 bases between the two ends. The CDR3 spells CASSQQGVGNQPQHF. In DNA form, the CDR3 reads TGTGCCAGCAGCCAACAGGGAGTCGGCAATCAGCCCCAGCATTTT.

This clonotype was seen ten or more times. The J gene is TRBJ2-5, the V gene TRBV6-1; 13 bases agree with TRBD2. This CDR3 spans 15 amino acids. The J segment lost 6 bases and the V segment lost 4 bases, leaving 5 bases of the junction unmatched. Per the germline V gene, CDR1 is MNHNS and CDR2 is SASEGT. This CDR3 is CASSAGTSGTKTQYF. The CDR3 DNA reads TGTGCCAGCAGTGCCGGGACTAGCGGGACTAAGACCCAGTACTTC.

This clonotype occurred many times. The genes are TRBV5-1 and TRBJ2-1, with TRBD2 as a possible D gene (5 bases). The germline V and J ends were trimmed by 1 base and 7 bases, with 15 bases remaining between them. CDR3 length: 15 amino acids. CDR1 and CDR2 (germline): SGHRS, YFSETQ. The CDR3 protein is CASSLYPGFRNEQFF. DNA of the CDR3: TGCGCCAGCAGCTTGTACCCGGGGTTTAGGAATGAGCAGTTCTTC.

This clonotype was picked up many times. Written as DNA, the CDR3 is TGTGCCAGCAGTTTTCGGGTCTCCTACGAGCAGTACTTC. The encoded protein is CASSFRVSYEQYF. The rearrangement links TRBV12-3 or TRBV12-4 to TRBJ2-7; D not resolved. CDR3 size: 13 residues. Trimming removed 3 bases at V and 0 bases at J, with 6 bases between.

The table lists this clonotype with many counts. This rearrangement joins TRBV20-1 to TRBJ1-1; D is possibly TRBD1 (5 bases). This CDR3 contains 13 residues. The V gene's germline CDR1 is DFQATT and CDR2 SNEGSKA (reference sequence). V dropped 0 bases and J dropped 3 bases, with 8 bases sitting between them. This chain's CDR3 is CSARDQGDTEAFF. CDR3 sequence (DNA): TGCAGTGCTAGAGATCAGGGTGACACTGAAGCTTTCTTT.

This clonotype was seen many times. This chain links TRBV24-1 with TRBJ1-5; D is uncertain. V was clipped by 2 bases and J by 10 bases, with 14 bases between them. CDR3 length equals 14 residues. Germline CDR1 reads KGHDR; CDR2 reads SFDVKD. The DNA for the CDR3 is TGTGCCACCAGTGATTCCGGACGGAGCCTTCCCCAGCATTTT. Its protein product is CATSDSGRSLPQHF.